The clone carrying this T cell receptor beta chain was counted between two and nine times. Its antigen remains unknown. The source of the sample is a study of T-cell reconstitution after alpha-beta-depleted transplantation in children. Broader study findings: A year had passed since transplant, and T-cell counts and diversity by then came mostly from newly produced T cells. Several hundred expanded graft clones reportedly supplied alpha-beta T cells about two months after transplant. The origin of high day-60 TCRbeta diversity in some patients lay in surviving recipient T cells and thymic progenitors.

Unique molecular identifiers were used to barcode this TCRbeta library. TCRdb re-called the PCR reads with MiXCR, one entry per CDR3 protein. The data hold more than 75,000 distinct CDR3 sequences, with 20% to 25% observed a single time. The sequencing here drew on PBMCs, taken before TCRalphabeta/CD19-depleted stem cell transplant. The origin of this receptor is a boy aged 2 to 9 with acute lymphoblastic leukemia, due to receive a stem cell transplant.

This chain's CDR3 is CASSAYRDAFF. The CDR3, as DNA: TGTGCCAGCAGCGCCTACAGGGACGCTTTCTTT. The chain links TRBV7-2 to TRBJ1-1; a possible D gene is TRBD1 (6 bases). The germline CDR1 and CDR2 sequences are SGHTA and FQGNSA. V gave up 5 bases and J gave up 11 bases, with 12 bases separating them. The CDR3 loop spans 11 amino acids.